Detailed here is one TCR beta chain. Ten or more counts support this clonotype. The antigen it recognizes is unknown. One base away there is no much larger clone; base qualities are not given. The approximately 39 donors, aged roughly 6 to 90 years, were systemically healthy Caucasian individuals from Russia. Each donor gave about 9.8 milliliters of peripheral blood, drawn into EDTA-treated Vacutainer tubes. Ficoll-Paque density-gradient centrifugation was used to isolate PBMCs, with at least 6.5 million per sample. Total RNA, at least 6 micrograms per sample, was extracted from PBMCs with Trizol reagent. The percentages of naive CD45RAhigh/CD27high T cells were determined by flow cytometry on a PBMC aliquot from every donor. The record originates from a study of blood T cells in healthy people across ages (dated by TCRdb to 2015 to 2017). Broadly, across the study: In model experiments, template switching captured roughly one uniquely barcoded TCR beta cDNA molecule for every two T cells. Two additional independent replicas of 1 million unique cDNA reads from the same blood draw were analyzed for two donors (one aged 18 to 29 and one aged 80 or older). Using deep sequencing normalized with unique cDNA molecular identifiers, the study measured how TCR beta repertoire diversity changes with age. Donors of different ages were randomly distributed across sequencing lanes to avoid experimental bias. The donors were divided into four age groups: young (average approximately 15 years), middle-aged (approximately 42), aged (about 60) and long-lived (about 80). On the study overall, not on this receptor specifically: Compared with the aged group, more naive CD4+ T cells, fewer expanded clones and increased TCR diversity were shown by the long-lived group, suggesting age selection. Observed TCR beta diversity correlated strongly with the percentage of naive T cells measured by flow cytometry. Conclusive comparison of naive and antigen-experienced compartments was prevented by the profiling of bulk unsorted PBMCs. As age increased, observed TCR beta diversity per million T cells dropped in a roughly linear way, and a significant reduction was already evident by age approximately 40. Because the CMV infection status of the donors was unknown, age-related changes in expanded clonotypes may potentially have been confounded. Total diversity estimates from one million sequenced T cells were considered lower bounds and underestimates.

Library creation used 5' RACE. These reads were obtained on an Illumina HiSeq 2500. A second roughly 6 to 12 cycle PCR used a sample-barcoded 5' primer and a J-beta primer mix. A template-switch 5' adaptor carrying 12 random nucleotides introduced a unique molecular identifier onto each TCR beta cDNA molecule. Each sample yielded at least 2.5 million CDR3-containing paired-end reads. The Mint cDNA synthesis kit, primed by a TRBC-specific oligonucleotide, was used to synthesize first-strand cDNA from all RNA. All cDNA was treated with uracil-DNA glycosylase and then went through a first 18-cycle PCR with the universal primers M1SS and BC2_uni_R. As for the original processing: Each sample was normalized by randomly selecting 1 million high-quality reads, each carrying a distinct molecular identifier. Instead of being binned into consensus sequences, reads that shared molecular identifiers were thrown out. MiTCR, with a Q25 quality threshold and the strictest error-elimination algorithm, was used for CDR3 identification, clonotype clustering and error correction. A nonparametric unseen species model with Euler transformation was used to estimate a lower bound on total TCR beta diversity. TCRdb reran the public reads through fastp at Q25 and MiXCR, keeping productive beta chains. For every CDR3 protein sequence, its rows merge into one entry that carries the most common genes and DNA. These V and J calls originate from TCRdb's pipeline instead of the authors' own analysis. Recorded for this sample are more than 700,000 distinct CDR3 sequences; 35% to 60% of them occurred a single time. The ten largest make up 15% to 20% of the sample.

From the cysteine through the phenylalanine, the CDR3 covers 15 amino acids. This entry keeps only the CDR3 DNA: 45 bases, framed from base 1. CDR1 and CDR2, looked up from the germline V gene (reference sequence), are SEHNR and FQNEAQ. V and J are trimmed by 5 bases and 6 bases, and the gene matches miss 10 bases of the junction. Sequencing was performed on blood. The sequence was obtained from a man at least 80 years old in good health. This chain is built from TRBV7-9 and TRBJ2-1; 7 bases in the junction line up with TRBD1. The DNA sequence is TGTGCCAGCAGCCCCAGGAACAGGGGTGCCAATGAGCAGTTCTTC. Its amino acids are CASSPRNRGANEQFF. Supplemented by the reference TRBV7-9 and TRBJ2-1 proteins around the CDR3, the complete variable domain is DTGVSQNPRHKITKRGQNVTFRCDPISEHNRLYWYRQTLGQGPEFLTYFQNEAQLEKSRLLSDRFSAERPKGSFSTLEIQRTEQGDSAMYLCASSPRNRGANEQFFGPGTRLTVL.